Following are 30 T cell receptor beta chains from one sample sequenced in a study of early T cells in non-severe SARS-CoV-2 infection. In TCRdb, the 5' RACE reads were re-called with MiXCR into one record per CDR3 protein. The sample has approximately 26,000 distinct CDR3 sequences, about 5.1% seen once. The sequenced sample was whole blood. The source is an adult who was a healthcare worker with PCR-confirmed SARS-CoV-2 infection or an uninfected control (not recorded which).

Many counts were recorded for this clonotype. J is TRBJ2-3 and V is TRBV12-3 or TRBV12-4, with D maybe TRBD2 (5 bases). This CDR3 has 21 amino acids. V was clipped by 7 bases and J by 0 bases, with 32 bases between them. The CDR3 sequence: CASISFGEGGPSHWSTDTQYF. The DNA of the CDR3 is TGTGCCAGCATCTCTTTTGGTGAGGGCGGGCCATCCCACTGGAGCACAGATACGCAGTATTTT.

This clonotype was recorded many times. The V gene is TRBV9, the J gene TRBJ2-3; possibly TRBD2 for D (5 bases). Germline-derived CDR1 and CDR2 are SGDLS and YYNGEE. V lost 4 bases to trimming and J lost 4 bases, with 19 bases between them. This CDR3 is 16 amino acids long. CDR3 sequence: CASSPSITGGPDTQYF. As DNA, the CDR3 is TGTGCCAGCAGCCCCAGTATAACCGGAGGCCCAGATACGCAGTATTTT.

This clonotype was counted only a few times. CDR3 protein: CASSVRTADTQYF. Here the CDR3 DNA reads TGTGCCAGCAGTGTGAGGACAGCAGATACGCAGTATTTT. The rearrangement uses TRBV6-1 and TRBJ2-3; maybe TRBD1 (6 bases). Germline lookup yields CDR1 MNHNS and CDR2 SASEGT. The CDR3 extends over 13 amino acids. Trimming removed 4 bases from V and 4 bases from J, with 9 bases in between.

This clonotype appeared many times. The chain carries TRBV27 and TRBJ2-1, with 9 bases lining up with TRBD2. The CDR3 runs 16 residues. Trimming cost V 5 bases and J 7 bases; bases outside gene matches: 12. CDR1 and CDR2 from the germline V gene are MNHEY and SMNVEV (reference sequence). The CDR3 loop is CASSARTSARGNEQFF. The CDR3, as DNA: TGTGCCAGCAGTGCCCGGACTAGCGCTAGAGGGAATGAGCAGTTCTTC.

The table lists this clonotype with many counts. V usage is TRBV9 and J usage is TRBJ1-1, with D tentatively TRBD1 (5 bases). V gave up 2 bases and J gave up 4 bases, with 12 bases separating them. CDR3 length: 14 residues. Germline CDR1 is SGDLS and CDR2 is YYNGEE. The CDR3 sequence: CASSVTPGGTEAFF. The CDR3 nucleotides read TGTGCCAGCAGCGTCACTCCCGGGGGCACTGAAGCTTTCTTT.

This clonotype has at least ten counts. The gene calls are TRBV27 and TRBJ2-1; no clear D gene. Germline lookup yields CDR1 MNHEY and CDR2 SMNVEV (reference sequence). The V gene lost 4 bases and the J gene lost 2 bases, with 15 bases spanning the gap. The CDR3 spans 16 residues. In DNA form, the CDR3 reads TGTGCCAGCAGTTCCCTCCCCCGGTCCCCCTACAATGAGCAGTTCTTC. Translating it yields CASSSLPRSPYNEQFF.

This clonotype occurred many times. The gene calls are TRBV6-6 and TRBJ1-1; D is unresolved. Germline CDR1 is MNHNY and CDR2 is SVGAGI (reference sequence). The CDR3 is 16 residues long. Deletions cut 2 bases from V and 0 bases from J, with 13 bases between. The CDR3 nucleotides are TGTGCCAGCAGTTACGGATTTAGGGCGATGAACACTGAAGCTTTCTTT. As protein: CASSYGFRAMNTEAFF.

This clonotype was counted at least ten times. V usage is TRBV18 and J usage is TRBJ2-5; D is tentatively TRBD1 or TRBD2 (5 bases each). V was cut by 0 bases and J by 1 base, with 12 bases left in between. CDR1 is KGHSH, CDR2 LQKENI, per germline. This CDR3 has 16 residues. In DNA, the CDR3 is TGTGCCAGCTCACCACCCTCGGGGCGGCTCCAAGAGACCCAGTACTTC. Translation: CASSPPSGRLQETQYF.

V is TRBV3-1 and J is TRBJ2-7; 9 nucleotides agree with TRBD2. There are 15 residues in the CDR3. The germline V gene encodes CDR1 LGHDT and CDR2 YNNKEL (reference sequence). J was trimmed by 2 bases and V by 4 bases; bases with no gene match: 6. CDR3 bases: TGTGCCAGCAGCCTCGAGACTAGCGGTACCTACGAGCAGTACTTC. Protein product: CASSLETSGTYEQYF.

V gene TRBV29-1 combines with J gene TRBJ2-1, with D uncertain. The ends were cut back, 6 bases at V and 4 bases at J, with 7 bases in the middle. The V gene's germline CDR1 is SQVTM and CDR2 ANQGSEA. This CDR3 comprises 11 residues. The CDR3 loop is CSVLSYNEQFF. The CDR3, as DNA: TGCAGCGTCCTCTCATACAATGAGCAGTTCTTC.

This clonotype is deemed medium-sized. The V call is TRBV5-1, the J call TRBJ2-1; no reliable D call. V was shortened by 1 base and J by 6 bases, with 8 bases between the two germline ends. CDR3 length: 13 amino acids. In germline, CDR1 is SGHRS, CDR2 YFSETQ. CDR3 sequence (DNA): TGCGCCAGCAGCTTGACTAAAACCAATGAGCAGTTCTTC. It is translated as CASSLTKTNEQFF. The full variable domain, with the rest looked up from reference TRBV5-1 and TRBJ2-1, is KAGVTQTPRYLIKTRGQQVTLSCSPISGHRSVSWYQQTPGQGLQFLFEYFSETQRNKGNFPGRFSGRQFSNSRSEMNVSTLELGDSALYLCASSLTKTNEQFFGPGTRLTVL.

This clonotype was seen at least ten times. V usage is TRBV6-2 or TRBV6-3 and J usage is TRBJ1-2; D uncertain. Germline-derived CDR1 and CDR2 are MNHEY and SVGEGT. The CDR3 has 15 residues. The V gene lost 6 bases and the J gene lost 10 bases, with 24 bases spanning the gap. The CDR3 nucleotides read TGTGCCAGCAGCCCTCCCCACGCCTGGGCCTTTGACTACACCTTC. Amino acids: CASSPPHAWAFDYTF.

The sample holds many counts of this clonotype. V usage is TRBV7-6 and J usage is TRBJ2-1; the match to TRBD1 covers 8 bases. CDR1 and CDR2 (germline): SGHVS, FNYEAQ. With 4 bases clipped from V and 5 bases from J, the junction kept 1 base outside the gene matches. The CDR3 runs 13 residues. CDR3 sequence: CASSWDRNNEQFF. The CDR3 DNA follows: TGTGCCAGCAGCTGGGACAGGAACAATGAGCAGTTCTTC.

The CDR3 reads CSGTWDGDTQYF. The DNA of the CDR3 is TGCAGCGGTACCTGGGACGGTGATACGCAGTATTTT. V is TRBV29-1 and J is TRBJ2-3; D possibly uses TRBD1 or TRBD2 (5 bases each). CDR1 is SQVTM and CDR2 is ANQGSEA in the germline V gene. This CDR3 is 12 amino acids long. V dropped 7 bases and J dropped 6 bases, with 14 bases sitting between them.

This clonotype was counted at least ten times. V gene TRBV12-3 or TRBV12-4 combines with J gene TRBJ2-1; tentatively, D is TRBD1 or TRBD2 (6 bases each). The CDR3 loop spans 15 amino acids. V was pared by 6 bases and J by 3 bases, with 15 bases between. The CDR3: CASRSTGGFYNEQFF. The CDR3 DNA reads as TGTGCCAGCAGGTCTACCGGGGGCTTCTACAATGAGCAGTTCTTC.

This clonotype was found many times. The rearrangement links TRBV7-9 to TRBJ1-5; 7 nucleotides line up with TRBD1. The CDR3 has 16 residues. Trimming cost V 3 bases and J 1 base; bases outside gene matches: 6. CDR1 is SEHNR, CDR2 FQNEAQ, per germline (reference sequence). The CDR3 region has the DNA TGTGCCAGCAGCTTGAGTGGCAGGGGGAGCAATCAGCCCCAGCATTTT. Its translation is CASSLSGRGSNQPQHF. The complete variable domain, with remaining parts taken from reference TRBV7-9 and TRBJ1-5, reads DTGVSQNPRHKITKRGQNVTFRCDPISEHNRLYWYRQTLGQGPEFLTYFQNEAQLEKSRLLSDRFSAERPKGSFSTLEIQRTEQGDSAMYLCASSLSGRGSNQPQHFGDGTRLSIL.

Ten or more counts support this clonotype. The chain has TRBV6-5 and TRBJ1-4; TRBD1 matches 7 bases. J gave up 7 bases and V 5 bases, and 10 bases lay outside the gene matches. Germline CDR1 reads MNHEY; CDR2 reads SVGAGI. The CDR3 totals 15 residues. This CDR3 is CASSAKQGWREKLFF. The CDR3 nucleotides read TGTGCCAGCAGTGCCAAACAGGGGTGGCGTGAAAAACTGTTTTTT.

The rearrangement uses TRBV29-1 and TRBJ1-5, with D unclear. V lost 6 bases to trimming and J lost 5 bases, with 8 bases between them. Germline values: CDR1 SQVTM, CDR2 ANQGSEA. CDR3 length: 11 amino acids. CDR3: CSVADDQPQHF. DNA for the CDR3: TGCAGCGTCGCGGACGATCAGCCCCAGCATTTT.

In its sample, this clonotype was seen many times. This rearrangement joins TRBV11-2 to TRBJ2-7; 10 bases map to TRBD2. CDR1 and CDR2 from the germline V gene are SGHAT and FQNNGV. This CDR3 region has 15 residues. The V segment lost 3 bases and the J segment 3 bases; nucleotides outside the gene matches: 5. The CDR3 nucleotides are TGTGCCAGCAGCTTTCATGGACTAGCGGACTACGAGCAGTACTTC. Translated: CASSFHGLADYEQYF.

CDR3 sequence reads: CASSPARGTGELFF. DNA of the CDR3: TGTGCCAGCAGTCCGGCCAGGGGAACCGGGGAGCTGTTTTTT. This chain links TRBV6-6 with TRBJ2-2; D might be TRBD1 (6 bases). The CDR3 sequence is 14 residues long. The V end lost 5 bases, the J end lost 5 bases, and 12 bases lay between the germline ends. From germline, CDR1 is MNHNY and CDR2 SVGAGI (reference sequence).

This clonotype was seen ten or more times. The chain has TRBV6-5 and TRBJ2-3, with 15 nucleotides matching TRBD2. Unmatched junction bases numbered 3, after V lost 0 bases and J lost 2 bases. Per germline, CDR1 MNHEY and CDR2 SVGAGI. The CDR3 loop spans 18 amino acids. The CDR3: CASSYSGLAGGHTDTQYF. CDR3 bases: TGTGCCAGCAGTTACTCCGGACTAGCGGGAGGGCACACAGATACGCAGTATTTT.

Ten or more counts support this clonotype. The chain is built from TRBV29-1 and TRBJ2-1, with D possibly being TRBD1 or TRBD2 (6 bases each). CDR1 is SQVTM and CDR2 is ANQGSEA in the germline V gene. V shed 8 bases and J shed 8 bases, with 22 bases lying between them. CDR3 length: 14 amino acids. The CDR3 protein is CSTPLGGLPDEQFF. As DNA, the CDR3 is TGCAGCACGCCTCTAGGGGGGTTACCTGATGAGCAGTTCTTC.

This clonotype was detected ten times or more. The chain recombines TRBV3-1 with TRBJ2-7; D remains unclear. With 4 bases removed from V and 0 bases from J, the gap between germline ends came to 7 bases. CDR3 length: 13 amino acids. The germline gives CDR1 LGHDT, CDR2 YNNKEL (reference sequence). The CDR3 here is CASSPLDSYEQYF. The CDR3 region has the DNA TGTGCCAGCAGCCCCCTCGACTCCTACGAGCAGTACTTC.

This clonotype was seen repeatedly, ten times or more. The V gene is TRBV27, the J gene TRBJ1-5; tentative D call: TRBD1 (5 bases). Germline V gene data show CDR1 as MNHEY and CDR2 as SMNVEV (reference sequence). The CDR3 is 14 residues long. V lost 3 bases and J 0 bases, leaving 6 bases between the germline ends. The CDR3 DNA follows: TGTGCCAGCAGTTTGAGGGGTAGCAATCAGCCCCAGCATTTT. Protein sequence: CASSLRGSNQPQHF.

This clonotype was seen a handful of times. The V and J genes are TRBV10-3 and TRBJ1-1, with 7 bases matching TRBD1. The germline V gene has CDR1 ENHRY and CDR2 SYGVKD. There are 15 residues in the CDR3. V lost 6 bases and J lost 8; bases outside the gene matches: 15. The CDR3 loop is CAISDPGQPDEEAFF. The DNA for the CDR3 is TGTGCCATCAGCGATCCGGGACAGCCCGATGAAGAAGCTTTCTTT.

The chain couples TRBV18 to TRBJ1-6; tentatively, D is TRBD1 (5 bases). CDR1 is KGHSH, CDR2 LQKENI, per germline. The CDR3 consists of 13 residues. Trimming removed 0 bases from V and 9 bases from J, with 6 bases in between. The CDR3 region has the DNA TGTGCCAGCTCACCACCGGGGGGTTCACCCCTCCACTTT. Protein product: CASSPPGGSPLHF. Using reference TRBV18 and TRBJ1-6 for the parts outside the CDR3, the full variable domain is NAGVMQNPRHLVRRRGQEARLRCSPMKGHSHVYWYRQLPEEGLKFMVYLQKENIIDESGMPKERFSAEFPKEGPSILRIQQVVRGDSAAYFCASSPPGGSPLHFGNGTRLTVT.

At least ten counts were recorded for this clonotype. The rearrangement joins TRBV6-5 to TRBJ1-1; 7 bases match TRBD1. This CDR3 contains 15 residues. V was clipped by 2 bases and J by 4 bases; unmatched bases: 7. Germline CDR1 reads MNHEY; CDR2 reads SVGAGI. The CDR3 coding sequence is TGTGCCAGCAGTTACAGGGGGCCGAGGGGCACTGAAGCTTTCTTT. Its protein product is CASSYRGPRGTEAFF.

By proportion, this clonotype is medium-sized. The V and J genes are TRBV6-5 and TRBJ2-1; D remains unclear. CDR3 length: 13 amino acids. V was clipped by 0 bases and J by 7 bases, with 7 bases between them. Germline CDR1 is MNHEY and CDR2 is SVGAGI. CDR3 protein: CASSYSKGNEQFF. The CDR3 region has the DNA TGTGCCAGCAGTTACTCGAAAGGGAATGAGCAGTTCTTC.

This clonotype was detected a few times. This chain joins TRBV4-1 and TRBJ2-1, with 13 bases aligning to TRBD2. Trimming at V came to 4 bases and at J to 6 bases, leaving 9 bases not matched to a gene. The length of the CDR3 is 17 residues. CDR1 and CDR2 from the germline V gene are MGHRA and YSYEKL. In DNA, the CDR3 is TGCGCCAGCAGCCCGTTCCCTTGGACTAGCGGGAGCAATGAGCAGTTCTTC. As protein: CASSPFPWTSGSNEQFF.

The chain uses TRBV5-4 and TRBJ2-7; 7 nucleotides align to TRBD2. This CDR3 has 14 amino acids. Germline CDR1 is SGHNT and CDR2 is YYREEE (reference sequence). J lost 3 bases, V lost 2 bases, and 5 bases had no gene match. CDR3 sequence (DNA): TGTGCCAGCAGCTTAGGACTAGTTGGCTACGAGCAGTACTTC. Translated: CASSLGLVGYEQYF.